Given below is one TCR beta chain in context. In the original analysis: Amplification with reference gene primers provided the estimates of nucleated cell counts. This table comes from immunoSEQ multiplex PCR, and its TCRdb copy is limited to in-frame clones, with some not included. V and J calls and clone size are those listed in that table; D and trimming were worked out from the DNA. The sample has about 250,000 clones, roughly 87% seen once. V lost 4 bases and J lost 7, with 8 bases in between. Germline values: CDR1 MNHEY, CDR2 SVGAGI. This CDR3 has 11 residues. The sample is drawn from a study of blood T cell repertoires in COVID-19. Looking at the study overall: The cDNA or gDNA used as material had been derived from T cells, B-cell-depleted T cells, or PBMCs.

Specimen: peripheral blood. The rearrangement joins TRBV6-5 to TRBJ2-7; D gene uncertain. This receptor was identified in a man younger than 30 with active or convalescent COVID-19. In nucleotides, the CDR3 is TGTGCCAGCAGTTCCTACGGGGAGCAGTACTTC. Translation: CASSSYGEQYF.